The 5 T cell receptor beta chains below come from one sample, sequenced in a study of blood T cells in healthy people across ages. A J-beta primer mix and a sample-barcoded 5' primer were used in a second PCR of about 7 to 12 cycles. In TCRdb, the 5' RACE reads were re-called with MiXCR into one record per CDR3 protein. This table holds approximately 810,000 distinct CDR3 sequences, under 35% found once. The sequencing input was blood. The receptors originated from an elderly woman in good health.

V usage is TRBV7-2 and J usage is TRBJ2-7, with D hard to call. CDR3 length equals 12 residues. CDR1 and CDR2 (germline): SGHTA, FQGNSA. Trimming cost V 5 bases and J 5 bases, with 10 bases left between them. The CDR3 DNA sequence: TGTGCCAGCAGCCCTGGAGTCCACGAGCAGTACTTC. Amino acids: CASSPGVHEQYF.

V usage is TRBV19 and J usage is TRBJ1-5; perhaps TRBD1 as D (5 bases). The CDR3 loop spans 14 amino acids. Germline CDR1 and CDR2: LNHDA and SQIVND (reference sequence). The ends were cut back, 4 bases at V and 9 bases at J, with 16 bases in the middle. CDR3 in DNA: TGTGCCAGTAGTAATGTGGGACCGCGGAGGCCCCAGCATTTT. It specifies CASSNVGPRRPQHF.

The sample holds many counts of this clonotype. V usage is TRBV12-3 or TRBV12-4 and J usage is TRBJ2-5, with D possibly TRBD2 on 5 matching bases. This CDR3 has 13 residues. V lost 5 bases, J lost 3 bases, and 10 bases lay in between. DNA for the CDR3: TGTGCCAGCAGTACACGGGGTAAAGAGACCCAGTACTTC. This codes for CASSTRGKETQYF.

As to this clonotype: It may be a read error: a sequence one base away is much more abundant. For the CDR3, the DNA is TGCGCCAGCAACTTGGGTCAGGGGGCGTGTAATGAGCAGTTCTTC. Protein sequence: CASNLGQGACNEQFF. The chain carries TRBV5-1 and TRBJ2-1; 8 bases are a match to TRBD1. Germline CDR1 and CDR2: SGHRS and YFSETQ. The CDR3 covers 15 residues.

This clonotype was detected once. The chain is built from TRBV24-1 and TRBJ2-5, with 11 nucleotides matching TRBD1. Per germline, CDR1 KGHDR and CDR2 SFDVKD. V lost 6 bases to trimming and J lost 11 bases; unmatched junction nucleotides: 10. The CDR3 has 14 amino acids. CDR3 in amino acids: CATSWGQGGNEQYF. For the CDR3, the DNA is TGTGCCACCAGTTGGGGACAGGGGGGGAATGAGCAGTACTTC.